This T cell receptor beta chain was sequenced in a study of human T cells and chemical hapten exposure. Whole-study context: Across its approximately 23 weeks, the study gave patients weekly diphenylcyclopropenone doses to the scalp.

This CDR3 comprises 14 residues. Germline CDR1 SGHRS, CDR2 YFSETQ. V was pared by 4 bases and J by 0 bases, with 9 bases between. This clonotype was seen many times. Its antigen is not known. Study outcomes and limitations: A positive correlation with patch test score was found for PT1 expanded TCR counts. Expanded TCRs clustered into significantly more large CDR3 similarity groups than controls, the analysis revealed.

Individual cDNA molecules received unique molecular identifiers in the library. One entry per CDR3 protein, called by TCRdb with MiXCR from the RACE reads. Of tens of thousands of distinct CDR3 sequences in the sample, 9.6% are singletons; the top ten hold about 3.5%. The time point denotes: pre-sensitization, week 0. Specified treatment: therapeutic diphenylcyclopropenone sensitization with weekly scalp DPC. Material: whole blood, obtained in connection with sensitization to the hapten diphenylcyclopropenone (DPC). This TCR derives from a woman aged 40 to 55 with alopecia areata. Some clones in this sample may be carry-over from other donors' samples. The V and J genes are TRBV5-1 and TRBJ2-3; D unresolved. The CDR3 protein is CASSGQTSTDTQYF. The CDR3 DNA reads TGCGCCAGCAGCGGGCAGACGAGCACAGATACGCAGTATTTT. Complete variable domain (other parts from reference TRBV5-1 and TRBJ2-3): KAGVTQTPRYLIKTRGQQVTLSCSPISGHRSVSWYQQTPGQGLQFLFEYFSETQRNKGNFPGRFSGRQFSNSRSEMNVSTLELGDSALYLCASSGQTSTDTQYFGPGTRLTVL.